The T cell receptor (beta chain) described here comes from a study of blood T cell repertoires in COVID-19. Study at large: Samples of COVID-19 (acute and convalescent) were obtained from the United States, Italy and Spain.

Assay used: immunoSEQ multiplex PCR; TCRdb lists only in-frame clones, some missing. The table has about 150,000 clones, around 74% seen once. This clone was counted ten times or more. Material for sequencing was peripheral blood. The TCR sequence derives from a woman of 80 years or more with acute or convalescent COVID-19.

CDR3: CASSSGQGYGEAFF. The DNA for the CDR3 is TGTGCCAGTAGTTCTGGACAGGGTTATGGTGAAGCTTTCTTT. The chain carries TRBV19 and TRBJ1-1; 8 bases are shared with TRBD1. Germline-derived CDR1 and CDR2 are LNHDA and SQIVND (reference sequence). Trimming took 5 bases from V and 7 from J; bases not matched to a gene: 9. The CDR3 totals 14 residues.